The rows below give T cell receptor beta chains drawn from one sample of a study of response to subunit inactivated influenza vaccine. TCRdb re-analysed the RT-PCR reads in MiXCR, keeping a single row per CDR3 protein. The table records approximately 500,000 distinct CDR3 sequences, approximately 24% of them present only once. This sample also appeared in a second study, on T cells expressing NK-cell markers.

Material: CD4+ T cells sorted from PBMCs, obtained roughly 13 days after vaccination. The receptors derive from a man aged 45-60 years who received an inactivated influenza vaccine. CDR3s include the opening cysteine and the closing phenylalanine or tryptophan. A D gene is named only where the DNA matches it firmly. Clone size is shown for a subset of rows, as once, few, many or a class of expanded clone.

V	size	D	J	CDR3	DNA
TRBV2	many	TRBD2	TRBJ2-5	CASNLWGGSETQYF	TGTGCCAGCAACCTCTGGGGGGGTTCCGAGACCCAGTACTTC
TRBV12-3/TRBV12-4	few	NA	TRBJ2-7	CASSPSRFSGDSYEQYF	TGTGCCAGCAGTCCCAGTCGGTTCTCGGGAGACTCCTACGAGCAGTACTTC
TRBV20-1	NA	NA	TRBJ1-6	CSAQWLSYNSPLHF	TGCAGTGCCCAGTGGCTCTCCTATAATTCACCCCTCCACTTT
TRBV25-1	NA	NA	TRBJ2-2	CASSEANTGELFF	TGTGCCAGCAGTGAGGCGAACACCGGGGAGCTGTTTTTT
TRBV4-1	few	TRBD1	TRBJ1-1	CASSQGQGMNTEAFF	TGCGCCAGCAGCCAGGGACAGGGGATGAACACTGAAGCTTTCTTT
TRBV11-2	few	NA	TRBJ2-2	CASSLVPVKTGELFF	TGTGCCAGCAGCTTAGTCCCCGTGAAAACCGGGGAGCTGTTTTTT
TRBV28	NA	NA	TRBJ2-1	CASSFAAGQFF	TGTGCCAGCAGTTTTGCGGCAGGGCAGTTCTTC
TRBV12-3/TRBV12-4	few	NA	TRBJ2-7	CASQTEHGSEQYF	TGTGCCAGTCAAACAGAACATGGTTCCGAGCAGTACTTC
TRBV24-1	NA	NA	TRBJ2-2	CATRYRDTGELFF	TGTGCCACCAGATACAGGGACACCGGGGAGCTGTTTTTT
TRBV5-1	NA	TRBD1	TRBJ2-2	CASTATGANTGELFF	TGCGCCAGTACGGCGACAGGGGCGAACACCGGGGAGCTGTTTTTT
TRBV20-1	NA	NA	TRBJ2-7	CSARSLGSSYEQYF	TGCAGTGCTAGGTCCCTGGGAAGCTCCTACGAGCAGTACTTC
TRBV15	few	TRBD2	TRBJ2-2	CATSRKLAGGPGELFF	TGTGCCACCAGCAGAAAACTAGCGGGAGGGCCCGGGGAGCTGTTTTTT
TRBV3-1	few	NA	TRBJ2-1	CASSQANRINEQFF	TGTGCCAGCAGCCAAGCAAACAGAATTAATGAGCAGTTCTTC
TRBV7-3	NA	TRBD2	TRBJ2-3	CASSPGLAGHADTQYF	TGTGCCAGCAGCCCGGGACTAGCGGGACATGCAGATACGCAGTATTTT
TRBV6-5	few	NA	TRBJ1-1	CASSYSPSQSEAFF	TGTGCCAGCAGTTACTCGCCCAGTCAATCTGAAGCTTTCTTT
TRBV29-1	few	TRBD2	TRBJ2-3	CSVDGGLAGVSDTQYF	TGCAGCGTTGATGGGGGACTAGCGGGAGTATCAGATACGCAGTATTTT
TRBV12-3/TRBV12-4	few	NA	TRBJ1-4	CASRPSSPLNEKLFF	TGTGCCAGCAGACCATCTTCACCGCTTAATGAAAAACTGTTTTTT
TRBV7-9	NA	TRBD2	TRBJ2-1	CASSFYAGGDARNEQFF	TGTGCCAGCAGCTTTTACGCCGGGGGGGATGCTCGCAATGAGCAGTTCTTC
TRBV25-1	many	NA	TRBJ1-4	CASSDPGQRQKLFF	TGTGCCAGCAGTGATCCCGGACAGCGCCAAAAACTGTTTTTT
TRBV5-5	NA	NA	TRBJ2-5	CASSLDHREDGETQYF	TGTGCCAGCAGCTTGGATCACAGGGAGGATGGCGAGACCCAGTACTTC
TRBV11-2	NA	NA	TRBJ2-5	CASSLGLEETQYF	TGTGCCAGCAGCCTCGGACTGGAAGAGACCCAGTACTTC
TRBV5-1	NA	NA	TRBJ2-5	CASSLRWYQETQYF	TGCGCCAGCAGCTTGAGGTGGTACCAAGAGACCCAGTACTTC
TRBV5-1	NA	TRBD1	TRBJ2-7	CASSSAPGQGVYEQYF	TGCGCCAGCAGCTCCGCCCCGGGACAGGGGGTCTACGAGCAGTACTTC
TRBV5-5	few	TRBD2	TRBJ2-3	CASSLLAGGLVDTQYF	TGTGCCAGCAGCTTATTAGCGGGAGGCCTCGTAGATACGCAGTATTTT
TRBV10-3	NA	TRBD1	TRBJ2-7	CAIRTGNYEQYF	TGTGCCATCAGGACAGGGAACTACGAGCAGTACTTC
TRBV7-2	NA	TRBD1	TRBJ1-6	CASSPGTGQNSPLHF	TGTGCCAGCAGCCCCGGGACAGGGCAAAATTCACCCCTCCACTTT
TRBV6-2/TRBV6-3	NA	NA	TRBJ2-2	CASRVTGSRGGELFF	TGTGCCAGCAGGGTTACAGGGTCTCGCGGCGGGGAGCTGTTTTTT
TRBV21-1	NA	NA	TRBJ2-7	CASSALAGGPPYEQYF	TGTGCCAGCAGCGCCCTAGCGGGAGGGCCCCCCTACGAGCAGTACTTC
TRBV4-1	NA	NA	TRBJ2-7	CASSRPRGSEQYF	TGCGCCAGCAGCCGGCCTAGGGGGTCCGAGCAGTACTTC
TRBV12-3/TRBV12-4	many	NA	TRBJ1-2	CASSSFGTLGYTF	TGTGCCAGCAGCTCCTTCGGGACACTTGGCTACACCTTC
TRBV6-2/TRBV6-3	few	NA	TRBJ1-5	CASSYVSGYHSNQPQHF	TGTGCCAGCAGTTACGTGTCGGGATACCATAGCAATCAGCCCCAGCATTTT
TRBV2	few	NA	TRBJ1-6	CASSGVGQASPLHF	TGTGCCAGCAGTGGTGTGGGGCAGGCTTCACCCCTCCACTTT
TRBV5-1	NA	NA	TRBJ2-1	CASSSGQTSNEQFF	TGCGCCAGCAGCTCCGGACAGACTAGCAATGAGCAGTTCTTC
TRBV6-2/TRBV6-3	NA	NA	TRBJ1-5	CASSTRTDQVNQPQHF	TGTGCCAGCAGTACCAGGACAGACCAAGTCAATCAGCCCCAGCATTTT
TRBV20-1	NA	NA	TRBJ2-4	CSARDLNLAKNIQYF	TGCAGTGCTAGGGACTTGAATCTAGCCAAAAACATTCAGTACTTC
TRBV12-3/TRBV12-4	NA	NA	TRBJ2-7	CASRDGAYEQYF	TGTGCCAGCAGGGACGGTGCCTACGAGCAGTACTTC
TRBV13	NA	TRBD2	TRBJ2-7	CASSSRAGGHTYEQYF	TGTGCCAGCAGCTCCCGGGCGGGAGGCCACACCTACGAGCAGTACTTC
TRBV5-1	few	NA	TRBJ2-3	CASSLGSVGTDTQYF	TGCGCCAGCAGCTTGGGGTCAGTCGGCACAGATACGCAGTATTTT
TRBV18	NA	NA	TRBJ1-4	CASSETGATNEKLFF	TGTGCCAGCTCCGAGACAGGCGCAACTAATGAAAAACTGTTTTTT
TRBV6-6	NA	NA	TRBJ2-5	CASTPPGQETQYF	TGTGCCAGCACCCCACCGGGGCAAGAGACCCAGTACTTC
TRBV12-3/TRBV12-4	many	NA	TRBJ1-1	CASSPDAVGRTEAFF	TGTGCCAGCAGTCCTGATGCGGTGGGCAGGACTGAAGCTTTCTTT
TRBV20-1	few	TRBD2	TRBJ2-3	CSARNPLAGPTDTQYF	TGCAGTGCTAGAAATCCCCTAGCGGGGCCCACAGATACGCAGTATTTT
TRBV7-2	NA	NA	TRBJ2-1	CASSLGAVYEQFF	TGTGCCAGCAGCTTAGGGGCGGTTTATGAGCAGTTCTTC
TRBV20-1	NA	TRBD2	TRBJ2-5	CSARPISGRVETQYF	TGCAGTGCTCGCCCGATTAGCGGGAGGGTGGAGACCCAGTACTTC
TRBV29-1	NA	TRBD2	TRBJ2-3	CSVGGRVGADTQYF	TGCAGCGTAGGCGGGAGGGTTGGGGCAGATACGCAGTATTTT
TRBV10-1	NA	NA	TRBJ2-1	CASSEKVAKSRDEQFF	TGCGCCAGCAGTGAAAAGGTGGCGAAGTCACGGGATGAGCAGTTCTTC
TRBV11-2	NA	TRBD2	TRBJ2-7	CASSSPRGRGGYEQYF	TGTGCCAGCAGCTCTCCCCGAGGGAGGGGTGGGTACGAGCAGTACTTC
TRBV29-1	NA	TRBD1	TRBJ2-1	CSTRQGTYNEQFF	TGCAGCACCAGACAGGGGACCTACAATGAGCAGTTCTTC
TRBV11-1	NA	NA	TRBJ2-7	CASSLAQGGRRGEQYF	TGTGCCAGCAGCTTAGCCCAGGGTGGCCGTCGGGGCGAGCAGTACTTC
TRBV7-2	NA	NA	TRBJ2-7	CASSLRPQIYEQYF	TGTGCCAGCAGCTTACGGCCGCAAATCTACGAGCAGTACTTC